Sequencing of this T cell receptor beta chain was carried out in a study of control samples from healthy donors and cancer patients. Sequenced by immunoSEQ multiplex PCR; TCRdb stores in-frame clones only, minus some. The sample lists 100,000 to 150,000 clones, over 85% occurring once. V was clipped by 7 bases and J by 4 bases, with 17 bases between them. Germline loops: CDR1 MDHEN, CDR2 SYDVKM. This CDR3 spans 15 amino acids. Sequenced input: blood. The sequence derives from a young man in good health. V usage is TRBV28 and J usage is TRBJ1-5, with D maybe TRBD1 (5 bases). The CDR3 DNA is TGTGCCAGCAAATGGGGGACGGTTTGGAATCAGCCCCAGCATTTT. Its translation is CASKWGTVWNQPQHF.